The 10 T cell receptor beta chains listed next were all sequenced from one sample in a study of CD8 T cells in Susac syndrome. Reverse transcription of roughly 0.5 to 1 ug RNA was carried out with random hexamers. TCRdb ran MiXCR on the immunoSEQ multiplex PCR reads and lists one entry per CDR3 protein. The sample yields 150,000 or so distinct CDR3 sequences, around 95% seen once. The sequencing sample was made of CD8+ T cells from PBMCs. The receptors come from a human donor with multiple sclerosis.

The chain couples TRBV15 to TRBJ2-1; no firm D call. Germline V gene lookup returns CDR1 LNHNV and CDR2 YYDKDF (reference sequence). The CDR3 is made up of 15 amino acids. Between the trimmed V and J ends, which lost 3 bases and 7 bases, there was a span of 16 bases. The CDR3 DNA is TGTGCCACCAGCAGTGACTTAGCTCTTGAAAATGAGCAGTTCTTC. Translating it yields CATSSDLALENEQFF.

This chain joins TRBV11-2 and TRBJ1-2; no reliable D call. The CDR3 covers 13 residues. The V end was cut by 6 bases, the J end by 4 bases, with 12 bases between. Germline V gene data show CDR1 as SGHAT and CDR2 as FQNNGV. CDR3 region: CASSAMEAYGYTF. The CDR3 DNA reads TGTGCCAGCAGTGCCATGGAGGCCTATGGCTACACCTTC.

V gene TRBV18 combines with J gene TRBJ1-1; 9 positions match TRBD1. Germline V lookup: CDR1 KGHSH, CDR2 LQKENI. V gave up 3 bases and J gave up 0 bases; unmatched junction bases: 2. The CDR3 runs to 15 residues. This CDR3 reads CASSPRQGVNTEAFF. The CDR3 DNA is TGTGCCAGCTCACCTCGACAGGGGGTGAACACTGAAGCTTTCTTT.

The sample holds one count of this clonotype. V is TRBV5-1 and J is TRBJ2-3; TRBD2 agrees at 14 bases. The CDR3 is 15 amino acids. From germline, CDR1 is SGHRS and CDR2 YFSETQ. V trimming: 3 bases; J trimming: 5 bases; junction bases outside the gene matches: 2. As DNA, the CDR3 is TGCGCCAGCAGCTCCGGGACTAGCGGGGGAGATACGCAGTATTTT. Amino acids: CASSSGTSGGDTQYF.

V gene TRBV27 combines with J gene TRBJ2-1, with D perhaps TRBD2 (6 bases). Trimming took 5 bases from V and 3 from J, leaving 14 bases between them. The CDR3 consists of 15 residues. Germline lookup yields CDR1 MNHEY and CDR2 SMNVEV (reference sequence). The CDR3 nucleotides read TGTGCCAGCAGTCCTTCCCCGACTAGCTACAATGAGCAGTTCTTC. This encodes CASSPSPTSYNEQFF.

This clonotype has a single count. This chain uses TRBV5-6 with TRBJ2-7, with 9 bases aligning to TRBD1. The CDR3 covers 14 residues. V lost 2 bases, J lost 5 bases, and 5 bases stayed unmatched. Germline V gives CDR1 SGHDT, CDR2 YYEEEE. The CDR3 loop reads CASSFGTGTHEQYV. In DNA, the CDR3 is TGTGCCAGCAGCTTCGGGACAGGGACCCACGAGCAGTACGTC.

This clonotype was observed once. The chain is built from TRBV30 and TRBJ1-1; D unclear. Germline loops: CDR1 GTSNPN, CDR2 SVGIG (reference sequence). V shed 2 bases and J shed 1 base, with 8 bases lying between them. The CDR3 contains 13 residues. This CDR3 is CAWSWDTNTEAFF. The CDR3 nucleotides read TGTGCCTGGAGTTGGGATACGAACACTGAAGCTTTCTTT. Combining the CDR3 with reference TRBV30 and TRBJ1-1 gives the whole variable domain SQTIHQWPATLVQPVGSPLSLECTVEGTSNPNLYWYRQAAGRGLQLLFYSVGIGQISSEVPQNLSASRPQDRQFILSSKKLLLSDSGFYLCAWSWDTNTEAFFGQGTRLTVV.

As regards this clonotype: A junction end diverges from the germline sequence, so it may reflect a read error. This chain connects TRBV6-1 to TRBJ2-3; perhaps TRBD1 as D (7 bases). This CDR3 is built from 15 residues. CDR1 MNHNS and CDR2 SASEGT come from the germline V gene. The CDR3 bases are TGTGCCATCAGTGAGGGGCAGGGGGGTACAGATACGCAGTATTTT. Translating gives CAISEGQGGTDTQYF.

The chain has TRBV20-1 and TRBJ1-2, with a tentative D call TRBD1 (6 bases). V was cut by 4 bases and J by 8 bases, with 29 bases left in between. This CDR3 is 17 amino acids long. CDR1 and CDR2 (germline): DFQATT, SNEGSKA (reference sequence). The CDR3 nucleotides are TGCAGTGCTACCTGGGATGCCCGGAGGGGGAGATTTATGGGCTACACCTTC. Amino acid sequence: CSATWDARRGRFMGYTF.

The chain recombines TRBV5-6 with TRBJ2-7; D is perhaps TRBD2 (6 bases). CDR3 size: 13 residues. The germline V gene has CDR1 SGHDT and CDR2 YYEEEE. Trimming left V 8 bases short and J 0 bases short, with 12 bases between. Here the CDR3 reads CARTRTVSYEQYF. The CDR3 DNA reads as TGTGCCAGGACTAGGACGGTCTCCTACGAGCAGTACTTC.